What follows are 10 T cell receptor beta chains derived from one specimen sequenced in a study of naive and memory T cell subsets. These TCRs are of unknown antigen specificity. Both TRBC1 and TRBC2 were covered by a beta constant-region primer of two equimolar oligonucleotides. Four rounds of PCR amplified the ligated cDNA using nested alpha and beta constant-region primers plus SP2. In TCRdb, the UMI-ligation and nested PCR reads were re-called with MiXCR into one record per CDR3 protein. The table includes about 140,000 distinct CDR3 sequences, more than 15% detected once. Study results and caveats: Naive repertoires, especially CD8, held a few larger clonotypes, possibly memory cells re-expressing CD45RA.

The sample comprised naive CD8+ T cells from blood. The receptors shown here come from a human donor in good health.

The CDR3 loop reads CSVALAGEISGANVLTF. CDR3 sequence (DNA): TGCAGCGTTGCCTTGGCAGGGGAGATCTCTGGGGCCAACGTCCTGACTTTC. The chain couples TRBV29-1 to TRBJ2-6; D may be TRBD1 (6 bases). Germline loops: CDR1 SQVTM, CDR2 ANQGSEA. The V and J ends lost 4 bases and 0 bases respectively, with 16 bases between them. The CDR3 totals 17 residues.

This clonotype was observed at least ten times. The CDR3 DNA is TGCGCCAGCAGCCAACTATCTGGAAACACCATATATTTT. As protein: CASSQLSGNTIYF. The gene calls are TRBV4-1 and TRBJ1-3; D is unresolved. The CDR3 is 13 amino acids. V gave up 2 bases and J gave up 1 base, with 3 bases separating them. Germline loops: CDR1 MGHRA, CDR2 YSYEKL.

This clonotype turned up a few times. The rearrangement links TRBV5-4 to TRBJ2-5, with 13 bases fitting TRBD2. The CDR3 covers 16 residues. CDR1 is SGHNT, CDR2 YYREEE, per germline (reference sequence). The junction had 7 bases not matched to a gene; V was cut back by 4 bases and J by 4 bases. CDR3 sequence (DNA): TGTGCCAGCAGCCCGATGGGACTAGCGGGACCAGAGACCCAGTACTTC. Residues: CASSPMGLAGPETQYF.

This clonotype was recorded many times. V gene TRBV7-8 combines with J gene TRBJ2-7, with D unclear. The CDR3 has 13 amino acids. The germline V and J ends were trimmed by 7 bases and 3 bases, with 13 bases remaining between them. Germline values: CDR1 SGHVS, CDR2 FQNEAQ. CDR3: CASTSSSFYEQYF. CDR3 bases: TGTGCCAGCACCTCCAGCTCCTTCTACGAGCAGTACTTC.

V is TRBV27 and J is TRBJ1-2; tentatively, D is TRBD1 (5 bases). The CDR3 sequence is 12 residues long. V lost 6 bases and J lost 6, with 11 bases in between. Germline CDR1 and CDR2: MNHEY and SMNVEV (reference sequence). The chain's CDR3 is CASREQVDGYTF. CDR3 bases: TGTGCCAGCAGAGAACAGGTTGATGGCTACACCTTC.

This clonotype was recorded at least ten times. V is TRBV29-1 and J is TRBJ1-1, with a tentative D call TRBD1 (5 bases). CDR1 and CDR2 (germline): SQVTM, ANQGSEA. CDR3 length equals 14 residues. V lost 3 bases to trimming and J lost 4 bases, with 15 bases between them. CDR3: CSVDVLGVGTEAFF. The CDR3, as DNA: TGCAGCGTTGATGTCTTGGGGGTAGGCACTGAAGCTTTCTTT.

The rearrangement uses TRBV5-1 and TRBJ1-1; no reliable D call. Germline assignment: CDR1 SGHRS and CDR2 YFSETQ. Trimming left V 4 bases short and J 1 base short, with 8 bases between. This CDR3 spans 13 amino acids. Written as DNA, the CDR3 is TGCGCCAGCAGCCCGAGGCAGAACACTGAAGCTTTCTTT. Protein product: CASSPRQNTEAFF.

The chain recombines TRBV5-1 with TRBJ1-2, with 7 bases lining up with TRBD1. The CDR3 has 16 residues. CDR1 is SGHRS and CDR2 is YFSETQ in the germline V gene. Trimming cost V 0 bases and J 4 bases; bases outside gene matches: 9. The DNA of the CDR3 is TGCGCCAGCAGCTTGGAGATGGACAGGAGGTTCTATGGCTACACCTTC. It is translated as CASSLEMDRRFYGYTF.

This chain's CDR3 is CASSFPAGATYEQYF. As DNA, the CDR3 is TGTGCCAGCAGTTTTCCCGCGGGAGCGACTTACGAGCAGTACTTC. The V gene is TRBV28, the J gene TRBJ2-7; 7 bases are shared with TRBD2. Germline loops: CDR1 MDHEN, CDR2 SYDVKM. V trimming: 3 bases; J trimming: 4 bases; junction bases outside the gene matches: 9. The CDR3 length is 15 residues. The entire variable domain, with the rest obtained from reference TRBV28 and TRBJ2-7, is as follows: DVKVTQSSRYLVKRTGEKVFLECVQDMDHENMFWYRQDPGLGLRLIYFSYDVKMKEKGDIPEGYSVSREKKERFSLILESASTNQTSMYLCASSFPAGATYEQYFGPGTRLTVT.

CDR3 amino acids: CASSMGGSTDTQYF. The CDR3, as DNA: TGTGCCAGCAGTATGGGAGGGAGCACAGATACGCAGTATTTT. The chain combines TRBV12-3 or TRBV12-4 with TRBJ2-3, with 7 bases fitting TRBD2. This CDR3 comprises 14 residues. V shed 5 bases, J shed 0 bases, and the junction held 2 bases outside the gene matches.